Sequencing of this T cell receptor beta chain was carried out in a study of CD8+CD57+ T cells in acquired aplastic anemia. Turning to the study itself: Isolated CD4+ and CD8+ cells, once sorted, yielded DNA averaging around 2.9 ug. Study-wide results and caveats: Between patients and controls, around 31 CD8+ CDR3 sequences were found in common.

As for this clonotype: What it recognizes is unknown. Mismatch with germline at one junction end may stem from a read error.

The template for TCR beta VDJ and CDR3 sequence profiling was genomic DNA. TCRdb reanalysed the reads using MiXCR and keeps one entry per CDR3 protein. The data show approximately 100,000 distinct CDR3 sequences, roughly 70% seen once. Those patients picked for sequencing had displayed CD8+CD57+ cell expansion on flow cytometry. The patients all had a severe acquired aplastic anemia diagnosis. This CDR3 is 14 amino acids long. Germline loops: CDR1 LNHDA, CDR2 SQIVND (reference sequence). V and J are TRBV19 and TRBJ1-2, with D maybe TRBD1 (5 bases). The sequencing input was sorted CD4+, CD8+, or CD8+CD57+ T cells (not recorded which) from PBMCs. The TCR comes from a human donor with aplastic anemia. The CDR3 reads CASSRGGVNDGYTF. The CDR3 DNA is TGTGCCAGTAGTAGAGGAGGGGTTAACGATGGCTACACCTTC. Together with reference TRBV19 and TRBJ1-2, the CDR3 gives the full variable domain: DGGITQSPKYLFRKEGQNVTLSCEQNLNHDAMYWYRQDPGQGLRLIYYSQIVNDFQKGDIAEGYSVSREKKESFPLTVTSAQKNPTAFYLCASSRGGVNDGYTFGSGTRLTVV.